One sample yielded the 3 T cell receptor beta chains listed below, sequenced in a study of blood T cell repertoires in COVID-19. The method was immunoSEQ multiplex PCR; TCRdb's version includes in-frame clones alone and lacks a portion of them. The table includes some 140,000 clones, about 86% detected once. The sequenced sample was peripheral blood. The source is a woman aged 60 to 75 with active or convalescent COVID-19.

This clone has more than one count but fewer than ten. The rearrangement uses TRBV11-2 and TRBJ2-7; D is possibly TRBD1 (6 bases). The V end lost 4 bases, the J end lost 0 bases, and 13 bases lay between the germline ends. CDR1 and CDR2 (germline): SGHAT, FQNNGV. The CDR3 extends over 15 amino acids. The CDR3 DNA is TGTGCCAGCAGCTCCTCGGACAGTAGCTCCTACGAGCAGTACTTC. Protein: CASSSSDSSSYEQYF.

This clone was detected a few times. The chain combines TRBV30 with TRBJ1-5; TRBD1 agrees at 9 bases. Germline-derived CDR1 and CDR2 are GTSNPN and SVGIG (reference sequence). Unmatched junction bases numbered 5, after V lost 0 bases and J lost 5 bases. The CDR3 is 15 residues long. This CDR3 reads CAWSVGTGIYQPQHF. The CDR3 bases are TGTGCCTGGAGTGTAGGGACAGGGATTTATCAGCCCCAGCATTTT.

The chain is built from TRBV5-4 and TRBJ2-7, with TRBD2 identical over 7 bases. V lost 1 base to trimming and J lost 1 base; unmatched junction nucleotides: 5. This CDR3 has 15 amino acids. In germline, CDR1 is SGHNT, CDR2 YYREEE (reference sequence). The CDR3 bases are TGTGCCAGCAGCTTGCCGGGACTAACGTCCTACGAGCAGTACTTC. This translates into CASSLPGLTSYEQYF.